The source of this T cell receptor beta chain is a study of blood T cell repertoires in COVID-19. Study as a whole: Nucleic acid was either cDNA or gDNA, and it came from T cells, B-cell-depleted T cells, or PBMCs.

V was pared by 8 bases and J by 7 bases, with 15 bases between. CDR1 SNHLY and CDR2 FYNNEI come from the germline V gene. The CDR3 is made up of 12 amino acids. In the original analysis: It was from reference gene primer amplification that nucleated cell counts were estimated. Clones were read by immunoSEQ multiplex PCR, and TCRdb kept only the in-frame ones, dropping some. V, J and clone size are those of that table, while D and trimming were read from the DNA. The data contain 350,000 to 450,000 clones, roughly four fifths of them singletons. Two negative PCRs, clearance, or symptom resolution characterized the recovered Cohort 3 donors.

This chain connects TRBV2 to TRBJ2-7; D perhaps matches TRBD1 (5 bases). This receptor was taken from a woman aged 45 to 65 who had recovered from COVID-19. The sample comprised PBMCs or T cells enriched from blood (not recorded which). CDR3 bases: TGTGCCAGCGTTAAGGGGCAGAAGGAGCAGTACTTC. This sequence encodes CASVKGQKEQYF. Supplemented by reference TRBV2 and TRBJ2-7, the full variable domain reads EPEVTQTPSHQVTQMGQEVILRCVPISNHLYFYWYRQILGQKVEFLVSFYNNEISEKSEIFDDQFSVERPDGSNFTLKIRSTKLEDSAMYFCASVKGQKEQYFGPGTRLTVT.